Listed here are 13 T cell receptor beta chains from one sample, sequenced in a study of quantifying T cell responses using KT2 cells. Study in general: cDNA was made from DNase-treated RNA using alpha and beta constant primers.

Each cDNA got a UMI-containing oligo ligated at its 3' end. The first PCR ran about 4 cycles with an equimolar RC1.1 and RC1.2 beta primer mix. TCRdb passed the UMI-ligation and nested PCR reads through MiXCR, listing each CDR3 protein once. The sample holds tens of thousands of distinct CDR3 sequences, roughly 10% seen once. Sequencing input: PBMCs spiked with cells of the T cell clone KT2. These receptors were collected from a human donor.

This clonotype was recorded a few times. V gene TRBV5-4 combines with J gene TRBJ2-4, with D uncertain. CDR1 and CDR2 from the germline V gene are SGHNT and YYREEE (reference sequence). The CDR3 consists of 13 residues. V was shortened by 3 bases and J by 13 bases, with 17 bases between the two germline ends. CDR3 DNA: TGTGCCAGCAGCTCGACCCCTCAGGAACGACAGTACTTC. This sequence encodes CASSSTPQERQYF. Using reference TRBV5-4 and TRBJ2-4 for the parts outside the CDR3, the full variable domain is ETGVTQSPTHLIKTRGQQVTLRCSSQSGHNTVSWYQQALGQGPQFIFQYYREEENGRGNFPPRFSGLQFPNYSSELNVNALELDDSALYLCASSSTPQERQYFGAGTRLSVL.

This clonotype was picked up many times. The chain combines TRBV7-6 with TRBJ2-7; tentative D call: TRBD2 (5 bases). CDR1 is SGHVS, CDR2 FNYEAQ, per germline. V was trimmed by 0 bases and J by 4 bases, leaving 7 bases between them. This CDR3 spans 13 amino acids. The CDR3 is CASSLAAGYEQYF. CDR3 coding DNA: TGTGCCAGCAGCTTAGCGGCGGGTTACGAGCAGTACTTC.

The DNA of the CDR3 is TGTGCCAGCAGCCGGGACAGGGGGCCAGATACGCAGTATTTT. This encodes CASSRDRGPDTQYF. J is TRBJ2-3 and V is TRBV13; 12 positions match TRBD1. This CDR3 is 14 amino acids long. Germline values: CDR1 PRHDT, CDR2 FYEKMQ (reference sequence). Trimming removed 5 bases from V and 4 bases from J; junction bases left unmatched: 1.

Many counts were recorded for this clonotype. The V gene is TRBV28, the J gene TRBJ2-3, with D uncertain. The germline gives CDR1 MDHEN, CDR2 SYDVKM. V was cut by 6 bases and J by 0 bases, with 13 bases left in between. This CDR3 has 15 residues. The CDR3 sequence: CASRPELSSTDTQYF. The CDR3 DNA follows: TGTGCCAGCAGGCCAGAGCTCTCTAGCACAGATACGCAGTATTTT.

The rearrangement joins TRBV18 to TRBJ1-1; perhaps TRBD1 as D (5 bases). V lost 4 bases and J 7 bases, leaving 10 bases between the germline ends. CDR3 length: 12 residues. Germline V CDR1 and CDR2: KGHSH, LQKENI. CDR3 loop: CASSLMGGEAFF. CDR3 bases: TGTGCCAGCTCACTAATGGGGGGTGAAGCTTTCTTT.

This clonotype was counted a single time. This chain uses TRBV18 with TRBJ1-3; D is undetermined. V dropped 3 bases and J dropped 0 bases, with 12 bases sitting between them. The CDR3 spans 16 residues. Germline assignment: CDR1 KGHSH and CDR2 LQKENI. The CDR3 is CASSPTALFSGNTIYF. For the CDR3, the DNA is TGTGCCAGCTCACCCACAGCACTCTTCTCTGGAAACACCATATATTTT.

This chain connects TRBV20-1 to TRBJ2-3; TRBD2 matches at 8 bases. V gave up 0 bases and J gave up 2 bases; unmatched junction bases: 7. The V gene's germline CDR1 is DFQATT and CDR2 SNEGSKA (reference sequence). The CDR3 is made up of 16 amino acids. The CDR3 DNA sequence: TGCAGTGCTAGAGATCCCCTAGCGGGCCACACAGATACGCAGTATTTT. This gives the protein CSARDPLAGHTDTQYF.

The chain is built from TRBV20-1 and TRBJ1-5; D is possibly TRBD1 (5 bases). CDR3 length: 16 amino acids. Germline V lookup: CDR1 DFQATT, CDR2 SNEGSKA (reference sequence). Trimming took off 2 bases at V and 5 bases at J, with 19 bases between the two ends. This CDR3 reads CSARRGGIGHDQPQHF. The CDR3 nucleotides are TGCAGTGCTAGAAGGGGAGGGATTGGACACGATCAGCCCCAGCATTTT.

This clonotype appeared a few times. V and J are TRBV3-1 and TRBJ2-1; 9 bases map to TRBD2. This CDR3 is 16 amino acids long. J was trimmed by 4 bases and V by 0 bases; bases with no gene match: 4. CDR1 LGHDT and CDR2 YNNKEL come from the germline V gene (reference sequence). This CDR3 is CASSQDWREGYNEQFF. CDR3 DNA: TGTGCCAGCAGCCAAGATTGGCGGGAGGGGTACAATGAGCAGTTCTTC.

Turning to this clonotype: The germline gene is not matched at one end of the junction; a read error may be the cause. The chain links TRBV2 to TRBJ1-5; D is uncertain. The CDR3 is made up of 15 amino acids. CDR1 and CDR2 (germline): SNHLY, FYNNEI. CDR3 in amino acids: CVSSEAGGGWQPQHF. The CDR3 DNA follows: TGTGTCAGCAGTGAGGCGGGAGGAGGGTGGCAGCCCCAGCATTTT.

This clonotype was observed many times. The chain joins TRBV20-1 to TRBJ2-2, with 8 bases that match TRBD1. This CDR3 is built from 16 residues. CDR1 is DFQATT and CDR2 is SNEGSKA in the germline V gene (reference sequence). V shed 0 bases and J 4 bases; nucleotides not matched to a gene: 7. CDR3 sequence (DNA): TGCAGTGCTAGAGATAGCAGGGGGCTCAGCACCGGGGAGCTGTTTTTT. This gives the protein CSARDSRGLSTGELFF.

This clonotype appeared a few times. This chain joins TRBV2 and TRBJ1-4; tentatively, D is TRBD1 (5 bases). Trimming removed 0 bases from V and 11 bases from J, with 13 bases in between. The germline V gene encodes CDR1 SNHLY and CDR2 FYNNEI. The CDR3 is 14 residues long. The CDR3 bases are TGTGCCAGCAGTGAAGCGTGGCAGGGAGAGAAACTGTTTTTT. Protein: CASSEAWQGEKLFF.

In its sample, this clonotype was seen a few times. The chain has TRBV5-6 and TRBJ2-5, with TRBD2 matching 13 bases. The germline gives CDR1 SGHDT, CDR2 YYEEEE. The V segment lost 4 bases and the J segment 7 bases; nucleotides outside the gene matches: 10. This CDR3 is built from 16 residues. The CDR3 region is CASSPGLAGSSRTQYF. The CDR3 region has the DNA TGTGCCAGCAGCCCGGGACTAGCGGGGAGCTCACGGACCCAGTACTTC.